The clone carrying this T cell receptor (beta chain) was recorded once. This specimen comes from a study of blood T cells in healthy people across ages. The CDR3 sequence is 18 residues long. Germline lookup yields CDR1 DFQATT and CDR2 SNEGSKA (reference sequence). The junction had 19 bases not matched to a gene; V was cut back by 1 base and J by 5 bases. Alongside a J-beta primer mix, a sample-barcoded 5' primer served in a second PCR lasting about 7 to 12 cycles. TCRdb processed the 5' RACE reads anew with MiXCR; each CDR3 protein has one entry. The table shows 450,000 to 650,000 distinct CDR3 sequences, with around 24% occurring only once. The same sample was also used in a study of T cells of mothers and their children.

The sequencing sample was made of blood. The receptor's source is a boy between 10 and 17 years old in good health. The chain recombines TRBV20-1 with TRBJ2-5; 7 bases fit TRBD1. CDR3 loop: CSARAVQELDRPRETQYF. CDR3 bases: TGCAGTGCTAGAGCCGTCCAAGAACTGGACAGGCCACGGGAGACCCAGTACTTC.